These 27 T cell receptor beta chains came from one sample sequenced in a study of blood T cell repertoires in COVID-19 (dated by TCRdb to the early 2020s). Library generation was performed with the immunoSEQ multiplex PCR assay. Held by TCRdb, this immuneACCESS table contains in-frame sequences only and omits some clones. Under half of the omission traces to an unresolved V gene where checked; the cause of the rest is unknown. Counted in this sample were roughly 100,000 clones; around four fifths of them appeared once. The ten largest clonotypes hold around 9.8% of the sample. The sequenced sample consisted of peripheral blood. The receptors derive from a man in his sixties with active or convalescent COVID-19.

The rearrangement links TRBV11-3 to TRBJ2-5, with 9 positions matching TRBD1. The germline V gene has CDR1 SGHNT and CDR2 YENEEA. This CDR3 spans 14 amino acids. V was clipped by 5 bases and J by 4 bases; unmatched bases: 5. CDR3 coding DNA: TGTGCCAGCAGCCCCGGGACAGGGAGAGAGACCCAGTACTTC. Its translation: CASSPGTGRETQYF.

This clone has a single count. This rearrangement joins TRBV11-2 to TRBJ1-6; D call uncertain. The CDR3 consists of 15 residues. The V and J ends lost 4 bases and 5 bases respectively, with 12 bases between them. Germline V gene sequence: CDR1 SGHAT, CDR2 FQNNGV. As DNA, the CDR3 is TGTGCCAGCAGCTCCCCGACAAGCAATAATTCACCCCTCCACTTT. It is translated as CASSSPTSNNSPLHF.

This clone was seen just once. Here the CDR3 DNA reads TGCGCCAGCAGCCAAGAGGCGGGGAGGGACACTGAAGCTTTCTTT. The encoded protein is CASSQEAGRDTEAFF. The V call is TRBV4-1, the J call TRBJ1-1; no clear D gene. V was trimmed by 0 bases and J by 3 bases, leaving 11 bases between them. CDR1 is MGHRA, CDR2 YSYEKL, per germline. This CDR3 is 15 amino acids long.

The J gene is TRBJ2-1, the V gene TRBV18, with 10 bases fitting TRBD1. The CDR3 runs 14 residues. Germline V gives CDR1 KGHSH, CDR2 LQKENI. Trimming at V came to 3 bases and at J to 5 bases, leaving 1 base not matched to a gene. CDR3 DNA sequence: TGTGCCAGCTCACCCGGGACAGGGGACAATGAGCAGTTCTTC. Protein sequence: CASSPGTGDNEQFF. The whole variable domain, remainder taken from reference TRBV18 and TRBJ2-1, is NAGVMQNPRHLVRRRGQEARLRCSPMKGHSHVYWYRQLPEEGLKFMVYLQKENIIDESGMPKERFSAEFPKEGPSILRIQQVVRGDSAAYFCASSPGTGDNEQFFGPGTRLTVL.

This clone was seen ten or more times. CDR3 DNA: TGTGCCAGTAGTCCCTCTGGGAGGGACGGAGGCTACGAGCAGTACGTC. Protein: CASSPSGRDGGYEQYV. The chain links TRBV19 to TRBJ2-7; the match to TRBD2 covers 7 bases. Germline lookup yields CDR1 LNHDA and CDR2 SQIVND (reference sequence). This CDR3 spans 16 amino acids. V lost 5 bases to trimming and J lost 3 bases; unmatched junction nucleotides: 13.

The V gene is TRBV5-6, the J gene TRBJ1-5; D uncertain. There are 15 residues in the CDR3. The V end was cut by 2 bases, the J end by 0 bases, with 9 bases between. Germline CDR1 SGHDT, CDR2 YYEEEE. The CDR3 loop is CASSFRGYSNQPQHF. For the CDR3, the DNA is TGTGCCAGCAGCTTTAGAGGGTATAGCAATCAGCCCCAGCATTTT.

The V gene is TRBV6-5, the J gene TRBJ1-1; a weak D match, TRBD1 (5 bases). The CDR3 consists of 14 residues. The ends were cut back, 6 bases at V and 1 base at J, with 12 bases in the middle. Germline V gene sequence: CDR1 MNHEY, CDR2 SVGAGI. The CDR3 here is CASRAGFSNTEAFF. The CDR3 nucleotides are TGTGCCAGCAGGGCAGGGTTTTCGAACACTGAAGCTTTCTTT.

The chain is built from TRBV5-1 and TRBJ2-3, with 9 bases matching TRBD2. Germline trimming cut 2 bases from V and 4 bases from J; bases unmatched to any gene: 5. CDR3 length: 15 residues. Germline V CDR1 and CDR2: SGHRS, YFSETQ. The CDR3, as DNA: TGCGCCAGCAGCTTCCCTAGCGGGACGGCAGATACGCAGTATTTT. Its protein is CASSFPSGTADTQYF.

The chain employs TRBV9 and TRBJ2-3; 9 bases agree with TRBD2. J was trimmed by 1 base and V by 4 bases; bases with no gene match: 10. The CDR3 has 17 amino acids. In germline, CDR1 is SGDLS, CDR2 YYNGEE. The CDR3 protein is CASSPPGLAGGTDTQYF. CDR3 nucleotides: TGTGCCAGCAGCCCCCCAGGTTTAGCGGGAGGCACAGATACGCAGTATTTT.

This clone appeared many times. The chain is built from TRBV19 and TRBJ2-7; 8 nucleotides match TRBD1. CDR3 length: 16 residues. Unmatched junction bases numbered 9, after V lost 5 bases and J lost 0 bases. Looked up from germline, CDR1 is LNHDA and CDR2 is SQIVND (reference sequence). CDR3 nucleotides: TGTGCCAGTAGTCACGGACAGGGTGGTTACTCCTACGAGCAGTACTTC. It yields the protein CASSHGQGGYSYEQYF.

The CDR3 loop reads CASSPPGDYNSPLHF. CDR3 coding DNA: TGTGCCAGCAGCCCACCGGGGGACTATAATTCACCCCTCCACTTT. This chain connects TRBV5-4 to TRBJ1-6, with a weak D call TRBD1 (5 bases). The CDR3 extends over 15 amino acids. Between the trimmed V and J ends, which lost 4 bases and 3 bases, there was a span of 11 bases. The germline CDR1 and CDR2 sequences are SGHNT and YYREEE (reference sequence).

The V and J genes are TRBV7-8 and TRBJ1-2, with D perhaps TRBD1 (6 bases). Trimming left V 5 bases short and J 4 bases short, with 11 bases between. The CDR3 runs 13 residues. The V gene's germline CDR1 is SGHVS and CDR2 FQNEAQ. The CDR3 region has the DNA TGTGCCAGCAGCCCCGGACAGTTCTATGGCTACACCTTC. Its translation is CASSPGQFYGYTF.

V usage is TRBV28 and J usage is TRBJ2-7; TRBD1 agrees at 11 bases. The CDR3 length is 15 residues. J lost 5 bases, V lost 7 bases, and 10 bases had no gene match. Germline V lookup: CDR1 MDHEN, CDR2 SYDVKM. The CDR3 bases are TGTGCCAGCACAAAACCCACGGGACAGGGGGACGAGCAGTACTTC. Translation gives CASTKPTGQGDEQYF.

This chain joins TRBV5-1 and TRBJ2-2; 8 bases match TRBD2. Per germline, CDR1 SGHRS and CDR2 YFSETQ. CDR3 length: 14 residues. With 5 bases clipped from V and 8 bases from J, the junction kept 8 bases outside the gene matches. The CDR3 is CASRQTSGPGELFF. The CDR3 DNA is TGCGCCAGCAGACAAACTAGCGGACCGGGGGAGCTGTTTTTT.

The chain uses TRBV7-2 and TRBJ2-7, with TRBD1 matching over 7 bases. The CDR3 spans 13 residues. J was trimmed by 7 bases and V by 5 bases; bases with no gene match: 8. CDR1 is SGHTA and CDR2 is FQGNSA in the germline V gene. DNA for the CDR3: TGTGCCAGCAGCCCCAGACAGGGCGGAGAGCAGTACGTC. Encoded protein: CASSPRQGGEQYV.

V is TRBV18 and J is TRBJ1-5; D may be TRBD1 (6 bases). V gave up 6 bases and J gave up 11 bases, with 14 bases separating them. The CDR3 is made up of 12 amino acids. In germline, CDR1 is KGHSH, CDR2 LQKENI. The CDR3 DNA is TGTGCCAGCTCGGATGGACAGACGGCCCAGCATTTT. This codes for CASSDGQTAQHF.

This clone was seen only a few times. This chain connects TRBV4-1 to TRBJ1-2; possible D gene TRBD1, 6 bases. V was trimmed by 4 bases and J by 0 bases, leaving 12 bases between them. Germline assignment: CDR1 MGHRA and CDR2 YSYEKL. The CDR3 runs 15 residues. CDR3 bases: TGCGCCAGCAGCCCTAGGACAGAGACTAACTATGGCTACACCTTC. It encodes CASSPRTETNYGYTF.

The chain links TRBV24-1 to TRBJ1-5; D may be TRBD1 (5 bases). Trimming took off 7 bases at V and 4 bases at J, with 16 bases between the two ends. CDR1 is KGHDR, CDR2 SFDVKD, per germline. This CDR3 is built from 15 residues. CDR3 in amino acids: CATSWGGGRNQPQHF. CDR3 nucleotide sequence: TGTGCCACCAGCTGGGGGGGAGGAAGGAATCAGCCCCAGCATTTT.

This clone has a handful of counts. The rearrangement links TRBV7-2 to TRBJ2-4; 16 nucleotides match TRBD2. After removal of 1 base from V and 7 bases from J, the junction contained 10 bases not matched to a gene. Germline CDR1 and CDR2: SGHTA and FQGNSA. The length of the CDR3 is 19 residues. The chain's CDR3 is CASSLVGGTSGRAGNIQYF. CDR3 bases: TGTGCCAGCAGCTTAGTGGGCGGGACTAGCGGGAGGGCCGGGAACATTCAGTACTTC.

In its sample, this clone was seen once. The chain uses TRBV2 and TRBJ1-4, with D uncertain. There are 15 residues in the CDR3. V was cut by 5 bases and J by 0 bases, with 10 bases left in between. CDR1 and CDR2 (germline): SNHLY, FYNNEI. CDR3 protein: CASSWAPATNEKLFF. Written as DNA, the CDR3 is TGTGCCAGCAGTTGGGCACCCGCAACTAATGAAAAACTGTTTTTT. The whole variable domain, filled in from reference TRBV2 and TRBJ1-4, reads EPEVTQTPSHQVTQMGQEVILRCVPISNHLYFYWYRQILGQKVEFLVSFYNNEISEKSEIFDDQFSVERPDGSNFTLKIRSTKLEDSAMYFCASSWAPATNEKLFFGSGTQLSVL.

This chain links TRBV5-4 with TRBJ2-2; D is perhaps TRBD2 (5 bases). Germline V gene sequence: CDR1 SGHNT, CDR2 YYREEE (reference sequence). The CDR3 sequence is 17 residues long. Trimming stripped 0 bases from V and 1 base from J, with 13 bases between. The CDR3 region is CASSLDSGSRNTGELFF. CDR3 in DNA: TGTGCCAGCAGCTTGGACAGCGGTAGCCGGAACACCGGGGAGCTGTTTTTT. Drawing the rest from reference TRBV5-4 and TRBJ2-2, the complete variable domain is ETGVTQSPTHLIKTRGQQVTLRCSSQSGHNTVSWYQQALGQGPQFIFQYYREEENGRGNFPPRFSGLQFPNYSSELNVNALELDDSALYLCASSLDSGSRNTGELFFGEGSRLTVL.

This chain connects TRBV28 to TRBJ1-2; no clear D gene. Germline-derived CDR1 and CDR2 are MDHEN and SYDVKM. The CDR3 loop spans 15 amino acids. V was pared by 2 bases and J by 7 bases, with 17 bases between. In DNA, the CDR3 is TGTGCCAGCAGTTTAGACGCCAGCTTTATAGCTGGCTACACCTTC. Amino acid sequence: CASSLDASFIAGYTF.

Concerning this clone: One end of the junction varies from germline; a read error may be responsible. This chain joins TRBV7-7 and TRBJ2-7, with D possibly matching TRBD1 (5 bases). Germline CDR1 and CDR2: SSHAT and FNYEAQ (reference sequence). The CDR3 is 13 residues long. For the CDR3, the DNA is TGTGCTAGCAGAGATGACAGTCCCTACGAGCAGTACTTC. Translating gives CASRDDSPYEQYF.

The V and J genes are TRBV28 and TRBJ1-2; D is possibly TRBD1 (5 bases). V gave up 5 bases and J gave up 5 bases, with 21 bases separating them. Germline V lookup: CDR1 MDHEN, CDR2 SYDVKM. The CDR3 runs 16 residues. CDR3 nucleotide sequence: TGTGCCAGCAGTCTCAAATCGCGTGGGGCGAAGTATGGCTACACCTTC. It translates to CASSLKSRGAKYGYTF.

This chain links TRBV9 with TRBJ2-1; 7 bases are a match to TRBD2. The germline V gene encodes CDR1 SGDLS and CDR2 YYNGEE. The V and J ends lost 4 bases and 0 bases, in that order; junction bases with no gene match: 4. The length of the CDR3 is 15 residues. The CDR3 reads CASSSGIYSYNEQFF. CDR3 DNA: TGTGCCAGCAGCAGCGGGATCTACTCCTACAATGAGCAGTTCTTC.

The genes are TRBV3-1 (or the pseudogene TRBV3-2) and TRBJ1-2, with 7 bases matching TRBD1. The CDR3 length is 14 residues. Germline V gives CDR1 LGHDT, CDR2 YNNKEL (reference sequence). V was pared by 4 bases and J by 1 base, with 3 bases of the junction left unmatched. The CDR3 DNA sequence: TGTGCCAGCAGCCGCGGGGACAGTAACTATGGCTACACCTTC. Amino acid sequence: CASSRGDSNYGYTF.

This clone has only a few counts. The chain couples TRBV5-1 to TRBJ2-2; 11 bases line up with TRBD2. Germline assignment: CDR1 SGHRS and CDR2 YFSETQ. The CDR3 is 15 residues long. V dropped 2 bases and J dropped 3; count of bases not matched to a gene: 0. The DNA for the CDR3 is TGCGCCAGCAGCTTTAGCGGGAGGGACACCGGGGAGCTGTTTTTT. Translating it yields CASSFSGRDTGELFF.